This T cell receptor beta chain was observed in a study of CD8 T cells in Susac syndrome. The patients who served as multiple sclerosis controls were treatment-naive and had stable or active relapsing-remitting disease that fulfilled the revised McDonald criteria. RNA amounts of roughly 0.45 to 1 ug underwent reverse transcription with random hexamers. TCRdb called the immunoSEQ multiplex PCR reads again in MiXCR, with one record for every CDR3 protein. Of 200,000 or so distinct CDR3 sequences detected, about 93% appear once; the ten largest clones hold 0.1% to 0.15%. The receptor comes from a human donor with multiple sclerosis. Material for sequencing was CD8+ T cells from PBMCs.

CDR3 sequence: CASSGRTGEDLQYF. CDR3 bases: TGTGCCAGTAGTGGCCGGACAGGGGAGGATTTGCAGTACTTC. The chain has TRBV19 and TRBJ2-7; 9 bases align to TRBD1. Germline V gene sequence: CDR1 LNHDA, CDR2 SQIVND (reference sequence). This CDR3 region has 14 residues. With 5 bases clipped from V and 9 bases from J, the junction kept 11 bases outside the gene matches.